The clone carrying this TCR beta chain has at least ten counts. Its matching antigen is unknown. V lost 4 bases and J lost 6, with 15 bases in between. Germline V gene sequence: CDR1 DFQATT, CDR2 SNEGSKA (reference sequence). The CDR3 length is 13 residues. This sample is drawn from a study of CD8 T cells in ankylosing spondylitis. A quantitative 5'-RACE method, one with molecular barcodes, was used to make TCR beta libraries. MiXCR was run by TCRdb on the 5' RACE reads, yielding one entry per CDR3 protein. The repertoire consists of fewer than 550,000 distinct CDR3 sequences, with approximately 5.3% occurring once and the leading ten covering roughly 3.2%. General study results and limits: The authors reported significant enrichment of disease-linked clones in matched ankylosing spondylitis synovial fluid. It appeared that ankylosing spondylitis blood was characterized by a TCR beta motif of eight highly homologous variants. Those disease-linked clones were CD8+; they were also relatively rare in peripheral blood.

Input material: blood, either unsorted or a sorted T cell fraction (not recorded which). The chain employs TRBV20-1 and TRBJ1-1; D might be TRBD1 (5 bases). This TCR derives from a male donor with ankylosing spondylitis. CDR3 in DNA: TGCAGTGCTAAGATTCCAGGGCGGGCTGAAGCTTTCTTT. Protein: CSAKIPGRAEAFF.